This entry lists 21 T cell receptor beta chains sequenced from one sample in a study of cytomegalovirus exposure and HLA in healthy donors. Using immunoSEQ multiplex PCR, the repertoire was profiled, and TCRdb retains in-frame clones only, with some absent. The sample has about 150,000 clones; around nine tenths are singletons. The material sequenced was PBMCs. Every receptor here comes from a man aged 18 to 30 in good health and CMV-seropositive.

This rearrangement joins TRBV6-6 to TRBJ2-7, with 9 nucleotides matching TRBD2. After removal of 6 bases from V and 2 bases from J, the junction contained 8 bases not matched to a gene. Germline values: CDR1 MNHNY, CDR2 SVGAGI (reference sequence). CDR3 length: 15 residues. The CDR3 region has the DNA TGTGCCAGCAGCTACGTAGCGGGAGCCGCCTACGAGCAGTACTTC. Amino acids: CASSYVAGAAYEQYF.

J is TRBJ1-2 and V is TRBV20-1, with unresolved D. Per the germline V gene, CDR1 is DFQATT and CDR2 is SNEGSKA (reference sequence). V was trimmed by 1 base and J by 6 bases, leaving 6 bases between them. This CDR3 is 11 amino acids long. The CDR3 DNA reads as TGCAGTGCTAGAGTCGGAGATGGCTACACCTTC. Translation gives CSARVGDGYTF.

J is TRBJ2-2 and V is TRBV4-1, with D possibly being TRBD2 (6 bases). The CDR3 runs 15 residues. Germline values: CDR1 MGHRA, CDR2 YSYEKL. Trimming removed 5 bases at V and 3 bases at J, with 13 bases between. CDR3 region: CASSSLREYTGELFF. The DNA for the CDR3 is TGCGCCAGCAGCTCGTTACGGGAGTACACCGGGGAGCTGTTTTTT.

The rearrangement links TRBV18 to TRBJ1-2; a possible D gene is TRBD1 (5 bases). V dropped 0 bases and J dropped 7 bases, with 9 bases sitting between them. The CDR3 contains 13 residues. Germline V gene lookup returns CDR1 KGHSH and CDR2 LQKENI. The CDR3 DNA reads as TGTGCCAGCTCACCACCAAGGGGCCCTGGCTACACCTTC. The encoded protein is CASSPPRGPGYTF.

The rearrangement links TRBV6-6 to TRBJ2-7; no clear D. Germline CDR1 is MNHNY and CDR2 is SVGAGI (reference sequence). CDR3 size: 14 residues. Trimming left V 4 bases short and J 2 bases short, with 12 bases between. CDR3: CASSSPSRAYEQYF. CDR3 nucleotide sequence: TGTGCCAGCAGTTCCCCAAGCCGGGCCTACGAGCAGTACTTC.

CDR3 coding DNA: TGTGCCAGCAGCTTAGGGAGAGGAAACTATGGCTACACCTTC. It codes for CASSLGRGNYGYTF. The chain has TRBV13 and TRBJ1-2; no definite D call. CDR1 is PRHDT and CDR2 is FYEKMQ in the germline V gene (reference sequence). The CDR3 extends over 14 amino acids. V lost 0 bases and J 2 bases, leaving 7 bases between the germline ends.

The V and J genes are TRBV6-6 and TRBJ2-7; 10 nucleotides agree with TRBD1. Germline trimming cut 0 bases from V and 2 bases from J; bases unmatched to any gene: 1. This CDR3 is built from 15 residues. The V gene's germline CDR1 is MNHNY and CDR2 SVGAGI (reference sequence). The CDR3 nucleotides read TGTGCCAGCAGTTACTCTGGACAGGGGGCCTACGAGCAGTACTTC. Its translation is CASSYSGQGAYEQYF.

This clone has a handful of counts. The V gene is TRBV7-9, the J gene TRBJ2-2; D remains ambiguous. CDR1 SEHNR and CDR2 FQNEAQ come from the germline V gene (reference sequence). The CDR3 has 14 amino acids. With 5 bases removed from V and 0 bases from J, the gap between germline ends came to 7 bases. This CDR3 is CASSNPANTGELFF. CDR3 bases: TGTGCCAGCAGCAATCCAGCGAACACCGGGGAGCTGTTTTTT.

The chain links TRBV6-5 to TRBJ2-7; 7 bases match TRBD1. Germline trimming cut 1 base from V and 2 bases from J; bases unmatched to any gene: 5. The CDR3 spans 15 residues. Per germline, CDR1 MNHEY and CDR2 SVGAGI. The CDR3 DNA reads as TGTGCCAGCAGTTACTTTCCAGGGGGAACCTACGAGCAGTACTTC. Its protein product is CASSYFPGGTYEQYF.

V and J are TRBV19 and TRBJ1-2; D is possibly TRBD1 (5 bases). Germline V CDR1 and CDR2: LNHDA, SQIVND (reference sequence). V dropped 2 bases and J dropped 2 bases, with 15 bases sitting between them. The length of the CDR3 is 16 residues. DNA for the CDR3: TGTGCCAGTAGTATACCCGGGACTTCAGCAAACTATGGCTACACCTTC. It is translated as CASSIPGTSANYGYTF.

The genes are TRBV7-7 and TRBJ2-1, with TRBD2 as a possible D gene (7 bases). Trimming took 5 bases from V and 5 from J, leaving 16 bases between them. CDR3 length: 15 residues. Germline CDR1 reads SSHAT; CDR2 reads FNYEAQ (reference sequence). The chain's CDR3 is CASSQWEGGHNEQFF. The CDR3 coding sequence is TGTGCCAGCAGCCAGTGGGAGGGGGGGCACAATGAGCAGTTCTTC.

This chain connects TRBV19 to TRBJ2-6; 7 nucleotides align to TRBD1. Germline V gives CDR1 LNHDA, CDR2 SQIVND (reference sequence). The CDR3 covers 15 residues. Unmatched junction bases numbered 6, after V lost 6 bases and J lost 4 bases. CDR3 sequence (DNA): TGTGCCAGTAGCCGACAGGGAAGCGGGGCCAACGTCCTGACTTTC. Translated, it gives CASSRQGSGANVLTF.

This sequence joins TRBV14 and TRBJ1-2; 9 bases are a match to TRBD1. Germline values: CDR1 SGHDN, CDR2 FVKESK. Trimming at V came to 3 bases and at J to 4 bases, leaving 6 bases not matched to a gene. The CDR3 contains 15 residues. CDR3 coding DNA: TGTGCCAGCAGCCACGGACAGGGGCATTCCTATGGCTACACCTTC. The encoded protein is CASSHGQGHSYGYTF. Drawing the rest from reference TRBV14 and TRBJ1-2, the complete variable domain is EAGVTQFPSHSVIEKGQTVTLRCDPISGHDNLYWYRRVMGKEIKFLLHFVKESKQDESGMPNNRFLAERTGGTYSTLKVQPAELEDSGVYFCASSHGQGHSYGYTFGSGTRLTVV.

As to this clone: Within the sample, other DNA sequences also encode this same CDR3. CDR3 sequence (DNA): TGCGCCAGCAGCTTGGGACAGGGGGCCTACGAGCAGTACTTC. Translated, it gives CASSLGQGAYEQYF. The genes are TRBV5-1 and TRBJ2-7, with TRBD1 matching over 9 bases. This CDR3 is 14 amino acids long. CDR1 and CDR2 from the germline V gene are SGHRS and YFSETQ. V gave up 0 bases and J gave up 2 bases; unmatched junction bases: 0.

The chain joins TRBV5-1 to TRBJ1-3, with 8 bases fitting TRBD1. The CDR3 contains 18 residues. Germline V lookup: CDR1 SGHRS, CDR2 YFSETQ. The V segment lost 4 bases and the J segment 1 base; nucleotides outside the gene matches: 13. CDR3 DNA sequence: TGCGCCAGCAGCCCCCGAGGGGACAGGAGGGGTTCTGGAAACACCATATATTTT. Encoded protein: CASSPRGDRRGSGNTIYF.

The chain joins TRBV29-1 to TRBJ1-3; TRBD1 might be the D (5 bases). Trimming stripped 3 bases from V and 0 bases from J, with 12 bases between. Germline CDR1 SQVTM, CDR2 ANQGSEA. The CDR3 length is 15 residues. The CDR3 loop is CSVDGGGSSGNTIYF. The CDR3 coding sequence is TGCAGCGTTGATGGGGGGGGGAGCTCTGGAAACACCATATATTTT.

The V gene is TRBV19, the J gene TRBJ1-2; 10 nucleotides line up with TRBD1. The V segment lost 0 bases and the J segment 4 bases; nucleotides outside the gene matches: 2. CDR1 and CDR2 from the germline V gene are LNHDA and SQIVND (reference sequence). The CDR3 contains 15 residues. Here the CDR3 DNA reads TGTGCCAGTAGTATAGACGACAGGGGGCCCTATGGCTACACCTTC. Translated: CASSIDDRGPYGYTF. Variable domain in full (rest from reference TRBV19 and TRBJ1-2): DGGITQSPKYLFRKEGQNVTLSCEQNLNHDAMYWYRQDPGQGLRLIYYSQIVNDFQKGDIAEGYSVSREKKESFPLTVTSAQKNPTAFYLCASSIDDRGPYGYTFGSGTRLTVV.

The J gene is TRBJ2-2, the V gene TRBV11-2, with D unclear. CDR1 is SGHAT, CDR2 FQNNGV, per germline. With 5 bases removed from V and 3 bases from J, the gap between germline ends came to 7 bases. CDR3 size: 13 residues. CDR3 amino acids: CASSPTYTGELFF. CDR3 sequence (DNA): TGTGCCAGCAGCCCGACTTACACCGGGGAGCTGTTTTTT.

Here the CDR3 reads CASSDRDRGQTAFF. The CDR3, as DNA: TGCGCCAGCAGTGACCGGGACAGGGGGCAAACGGCTTTCTTT. This chain links TRBV10-2 with TRBJ1-1; 12 bases align to TRBD1. Germline loops: CDR1 WSHSY, CDR2 SAAADI. Unmatched junction bases numbered 7, after V lost 3 bases and J lost 11 bases. The CDR3 runs 14 residues.

The rearrangement uses TRBV27 and TRBJ1-1; 7 nucleotides agree with TRBD1. The CDR3 is 13 residues long. Germline V gene data show CDR1 as MNHEY and CDR2 as SMNVEV (reference sequence). After removal of 5 bases from V and 6 bases from J, the junction contained 6 bases not matched to a gene. CDR3 sequence reads: CASSPGTAPEAFF. The CDR3 nucleotides are TGTGCCAGCAGTCCCGGGACAGCTCCTGAAGCTTTCTTT.

The gene calls are TRBV7-2 and TRBJ1-6; TRBD1 agrees at 9 bases. V was clipped by 3 bases and J by 7 bases; unmatched bases: 4. This CDR3 has 15 residues. The germline V gene has CDR1 SGHTA and CDR2 FQGNSA. The CDR3 bases are TGTGCCAGCAGCTTTGGGACAGGGACCAATTCACCCCTCCACTTT. Translated, it gives CASSFGTGTNSPLHF.